The rows below give T cell receptor beta chains drawn from one sample of a study of blood T cell repertoires in COVID-19. TCRdb's copy holds only in-frame clones and misses some; the assay was immunoSEQ multiplex PCR. The sample has some 100,000 clones, 88% seen once. Sequenced: peripheral blood. The receptors were sampled from a woman older than 75 with active COVID-19. Each CDR3 is given with its conserved first and last residue. D genes are given only for firm matches. A row's size may be missing; if present it is once, few, many or a size class.

CASTSASYNEQFF,TGTGCCAGTACGAGCGCCTCCTACAATGAGCAGTTCTTC,NA,NA,TRBJ2-1,TRBV19
CASSFGQDSPLHF,TGTGCCAGCAGCTTTGGACAGGATTCACCCCTCCACTTT,few,TRBD1,TRBJ1-6,TRBV7-3
CASTLNGQPTRASGANVLTF,TGCGCCAGCACCTTAAACGGTCAACCCACGAGAGCCTCTGGGGCCAACGTCCTGACTTTC,NA,NA,TRBJ2-6,TRBV5-1
CASSYNPGYTEAFF,TGTGCCAGCAGTTACAACCCCGGGTACACTGAAGCTTTCTTT,NA,NA,TRBJ1-1,TRBV6-2/TRBV6-3
CASSSSGTAPYEQYF,TGTGCCAGCAGTTCTTCCGGGACTGCACCCTACGAGCAGTACTTC,NA,NA,TRBJ2-7,TRBV28
CASSFRASGGESNEQFF,TGTGCCAGCAGTTTTAGGGCAAGTGGGGGGGAGTCCAATGAGCAGTTCTTC,NA,TRBD2,TRBJ2-1,TRBV27
CASSFSGSGANVLTF,TGTGCCAGCAGTTTTTCGGGGTCTGGGGCCAACGTCCTGACTTTC,NA,NA,TRBJ2-6,TRBV28
CSARGLAGVGNEQFF,TGCAGTGCTCGTGGACTAGCGGGAGTCGGCAATGAGCAGTTCTTC,NA,TRBD2,TRBJ2-1,TRBV20-1
CASSLDRTRVRLFF,TGTGCCAGCAGCCTAGACAGGACCAGAGTTAGACTGTTTTTT,NA,NA,TRBJ1-4,TRBV7-2
CASQPMKGDYGYTF,TGTGCCAGCCAGCCCATGAAGGGGGACTATGGCTACACCTTC,NA,NA,TRBJ1-2,TRBV27
CASSFRGAGAETQYF,TGTGCCAGCAGCTTCCGGGGGGCGGGAGCAGAGACCCAGTACTTC,NA,NA,TRBJ2-5,TRBV5-6
CASSERGQETQYF,TGTGCCAGCAGTGAGCGTGGCCAAGAGACCCAGTACTTC,NA,NA,TRBJ2-5,TRBV2
CASSLTAGGYNEQFF,TGCGCCAGCAGCCTCACAGCGGGAGGATACAATGAGCAGTTCTTC,NA,TRBD2,TRBJ2-1,TRBV5-1
CASSPQGRNEQFF,TGCGCCAGCAGCCCACAGGGGCGCAATGAGCAGTTCTTC,NA,TRBD1,TRBJ2-1,TRBV4-3
CASNVQGAVNTEAFF,TGTGCCAGCAATGTACAGGGGGCGGTGAACACTGAAGCTTTCTTT,NA,TRBD1,TRBJ1-1,TRBV28
CASSLSRGSYEQYF,TGTGCCAGCAGCTTATCTCGCGGGAGCTACGAGCAGTACTTC,NA,TRBD2,TRBJ2-7,TRBV7-6
CASSPTGGGEKLFF,TGTGCCAGCTCACCTACAGGGGGCGGTGAAAAACTGTTTTTT,NA,TRBD1,TRBJ1-4,TRBV18
CASSPFVGQGSTDTQYF,TGTGCCAGCTCCCCCTTTGTCGGTCAGGGAAGCACAGATACGCAGTATTTT,NA,NA,TRBJ2-3,TRBV18
CASSSNDRGVGGYTF,TGTGCCAGCAGCTCCAATGACAGGGGTGTTGGCGGCTACACCTTC,NA,TRBD1,TRBJ1-2,TRBV7-2
CASSEGVQETQYF,TGTGCCAGCTCAGAGGGAGTACAAGAGACCCAGTACTTC,NA,NA,TRBJ2-5,TRBV18
CASSFRGASGGANVLTF,TGTGCCAGCAGTTTCCGGGGGGCGTCGGGTGGGGCCAACGTCCTGACTTTC,NA,NA,TRBJ2-6,TRBV27
CASSLMGQGAKNIQYF,TGTGCCAGCAGCTTGATGGGTCAGGGGGCCAAAAACATTCAGTACTTC,NA,NA,TRBJ2-4,TRBV7-2
CASSLEGDKYNEQFF,TGCGCCAGCAGCTTGGAGGGGGACAAGTACAATGAGCAGTTCTTC,NA,NA,TRBJ2-1,TRBV5-1
CASSLSRDQPQHF,TGTGCTAGCAGCTTATCGCGGGATCAGCCCCAGCATTTT,NA,NA,TRBJ1-5,TRBV7-7
CASSDQTLGNTIYF,TGTGCCAGCAGTGACCAGACTCTCGGAAACACCATATATTTT,NA,NA,TRBJ1-3,TRBV6-1
CASSLGTSGNFGGELFF,TGTGCCAGCAGCCTTGGGACTAGCGGGAATTTTGGCGGGGAGCTGTTTTTT,NA,TRBD2,TRBJ2-2,TRBV11-3
CASSLLAVTYEQYF,TGTGCCAGCAGTCTGCTAGCGGTAACCTACGAGCAGTACTTC,NA,TRBD2,TRBJ2-7,TRBV6-5
CASRAGSYTEAFF,TGTGCCAGCAGAGCGGGATCCTACACTGAAGCTTTCTTT,NA,NA,TRBJ1-1,TRBV2
CASSSGLAGTDTQYF,TGCGCCAGCAGCTCGGGACTAGCGGGAACAGATACGCAGTATTTT,NA,TRBD2,TRBJ2-3,TRBV5-1
CASSQDHGQGKDGYTF,TGTGCCAGCAGCCAAGACCACGGACAGGGAAAGGACGGCTACACCTTC,NA,TRBD1,TRBJ1-2,TRBV3-1/TRBV3-2
CASHRGNYGYTF,TGTGCCAGCCACAGGGGAAACTATGGCTACACCTTC,once,TRBD1,TRBJ1-2,TRBV28
CASSPRTSGSREQYF,TGTGCCAGCAGTCCCCGGACTAGCGGGAGCCGGGAGCAGTACTTC,NA,TRBD2,TRBJ2-7,TRBV28
CASSTAGRSDTQYF,TGCGCCAGCAGCACAGCGGGACGGTCAGATACGCAGTATTTT,NA,TRBD2,TRBJ2-3,TRBV5-1
CASSLYIGANVLTF,TGTGCCAGCAGCTTATACATCGGGGCCAACGTCCTGACTTTC,NA,NA,TRBJ2-6,TRBV11-2
CASSDRALAKDYNEQFF,TGTGCCAGCAGTGACCGCGCACTAGCGAAGGACTACAATGAGCAGTTCTTC,NA,TRBD2,TRBJ2-1,TRBV6-4
CASSLDGGAGSYNEQFF,TGTGCCAGCAGCTTAGACGGGGGGGCCGGCTCCTACAATGAGCAGTTCTTC,NA,TRBD2,TRBJ2-1,TRBV11-2
CASSLGPRGGSSDEQFF,TGTGCCAGCAGCTTGGGGCCCAGGGGCGGGAGTTCGGATGAGCAGTTCTTC,NA,NA,TRBJ2-1,TRBV5-4
CASSLLAPTDTQYF,TGCGCCAGCAGCTTGCTAGCGCCCACAGATACGCAGTATTTT,NA,NA,TRBJ2-3,TRBV5-1
CASTRGGIIGSYEQYF,TGTGCCAGCACCCGGGGAGGGATCATCGGGTCCTACGAGCAGTACTTC,NA,TRBD2,TRBJ2-7,TRBV11-2
CSVEGVSGNTIYF,TGCAGCGTCGAGGGGGTTTCTGGAAACACCATATATTTT,NA,NA,TRBJ1-3,TRBV29-1
CASSLFRENEQFF,TGTGCCAGCAGCTTGTTTCGTGAGAATGAGCAGTTCTTC,NA,NA,TRBJ2-1,TRBV7-2
CASQSGRGSINEQFF,TGTGCCAGCCAATCAGGTCGCGGGAGTATCAATGAGCAGTTCTTC,NA,TRBD2,TRBJ2-1,TRBV18
CASSPDLRQETQYF,TGTGCCAGCTCACCCGATCTGCGACAAGAGACCCAGTACTTC,once,NA,TRBJ2-5,TRBV18
CASSPGPEGYGYTF,TGTGCCAGCTCACCAGGACCAGAGGGCTATGGCTACACCTTC,few,NA,TRBJ1-2,TRBV18
CARSKGQGASRTTEAFF,TGTGCCAGAAGCAAGGGACAGGGGGCCAGTAGAACCACTGAAGCTTTCTTT,NA,TRBD1,TRBJ1-1,TRBV5-3
CATSRVGGNTIYF,TGTGCCACCAGCAGGGTGGGTGGAAACACCATATATTTT,once,NA,TRBJ1-3,TRBV24-1
CASSQGGGSGRAVTDTQYF,TGCGCCAGCAGCCAAGGGGGCGGTAGCGGGAGGGCCGTCACAGATACGCAGTATTTT,NA,TRBD2,TRBJ2-3,TRBV4-3
CASSSRGHSDEQYF,TGTGCCAGCAGCTCTAGGGGCCACTCGGACGAGCAGTACTTC,NA,NA,TRBJ2-7,TRBV5-6
CASSPGGETQYF,TGTGCCAGCTCACCCGGCGGAGAGACCCAGTACTTC,NA,NA,TRBJ2-5,TRBV18
CSARSKYEQYF,TGCAGTGCTAGAAGCAAATACGAGCAGTACTTC,NA,NA,TRBJ2-7,TRBV20-1
CASGGRDQPQHF,TGTGCCAGCGGAGGGCGCGATCAGCCCCAGCATTTT,NA,NA,TRBJ1-5,TRBV28
CASHPAGQTTTDTQYF,TGTGCCAGTCATCCGGCGGGACAGACGACCACAGATACGCAGTATTTT,NA,NA,TRBJ2-3,TRBV19
CASSLGLAGEQYF,TGCGCCAGCAGCTTGGGACTAGCGGGCGAGCAGTACTTC,NA,TRBD2,TRBJ2-7,TRBV5-1
CASSFSQGVRGPNEQFF,TGTGCCAGCAGTTTTTCCCAGGGGGTACGGGGACCCAATGAGCAGTTCTTC,NA,TRBD1,TRBJ2-1,TRBV28
CASSPAPSGSYEQYF,TGTGCCAGCAGCCCCGCGCCTAGCGGGAGCTACGAGCAGTACTTC,NA,TRBD2,TRBJ2-7,TRBV7-3
CASSQRTSGTLVTDTQYF,TGTGCCAGCAGCCAAAGGACTAGCGGAACTCTTGTCACAGATACGCAGTATTTT,NA,TRBD2,TRBJ2-3,TRBV4-2
CASRRENTGELFF,TGTGCCAGTAGGAGGGAGAACACCGGGGAGCTGTTTTTT,few,NA,TRBJ2-2,TRBV19